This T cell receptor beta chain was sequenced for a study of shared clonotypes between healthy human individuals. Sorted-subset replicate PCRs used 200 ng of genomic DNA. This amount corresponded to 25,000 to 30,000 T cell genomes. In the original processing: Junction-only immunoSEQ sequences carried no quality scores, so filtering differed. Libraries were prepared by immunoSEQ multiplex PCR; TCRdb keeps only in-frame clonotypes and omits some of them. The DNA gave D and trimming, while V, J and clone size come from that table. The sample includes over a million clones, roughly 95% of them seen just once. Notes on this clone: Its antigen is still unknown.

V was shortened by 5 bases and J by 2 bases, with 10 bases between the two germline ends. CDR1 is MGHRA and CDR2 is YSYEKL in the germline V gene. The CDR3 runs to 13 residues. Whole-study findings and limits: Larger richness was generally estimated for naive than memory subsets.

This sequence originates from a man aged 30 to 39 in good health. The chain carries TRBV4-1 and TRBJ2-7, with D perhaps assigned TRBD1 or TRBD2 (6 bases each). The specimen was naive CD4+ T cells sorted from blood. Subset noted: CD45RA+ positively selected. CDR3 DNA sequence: TGCGCCAGCAGCTCAGGGGAGGCCTACGAGCAGTACTTC. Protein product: CASSSGEAYEQYF.